The clone carrying this T cell receptor beta chain was detected only once. The antigen remains undetermined. Recipients were bled about 28 days pretransplant and at posttransplant days 30, 100, 180. The table came from immunoSEQ multiplex PCR; TCRdb's copy has only in-frame clones and leaves some out. The sample holds 1,500 to 2,000 clones, approximately 72% seen once. The sample originates from a study of T cell clonotyping in hematopoietic cell transplantation. Study results and caveats: Cells were unsorted, so CD4 and CD8 contributions were not separated. After transplant, recipient diversity fell while pathologically expanded clonotypes grew through day 180. Few recipient clonotypes overlapped donors; over 97% were de novo at given depth.

CDR3 length: 14 amino acids. V gave up 2 bases and J gave up 7 bases; unmatched junction bases: 3. Looked up from germline, CDR1 is MNHEY and CDR2 is SVGAGI. Specimen: PBMCs, collected 30 days after allogeneic stem cell transplant. This TCR came from a male patient between 60 and 69 years old who had an allogeneic stem cell transplant, so the T cells may come from the graft donor. Some clones in this sample may be carry-over from other donors' samples. The rearrangement joins TRBV6-5 to TRBJ1-2, with 11 bases identical to TRBD1. CDR3 nucleotide sequence: TGTGCCAGCAGTTACGGACAGGGGGCGGGTGGCTACACCTTC. This codes for CASSYGQGAGGYTF.